Listed below are T cell receptor beta chains from one sample, sequenced in a study of cytomegalovirus exposure and HLA in healthy donors. Sequencing used immunoSEQ multiplex PCR; TCRdb keeps in-frame clones, though not all of them. The sample holds approximately 210,000 clones. Material for sequencing was PBMCs. All receptors derive from a woman aged 25 to 39 in good health and CMV-seropositive. CDR3s include the opening cysteine and the closing phenylalanine or tryptophan. Fields, in order: V gene, J gene, D gene, CDR3 protein, CDR3 DNA. D genes are given only for firm matches.

TRBV11-2	TRBJ2-7	TRBD2	CASSSMVRGDRHYEQYF	TGTGCCAGCAGCTCCATGGTTCGGGGGGATCGACACTACGAGCAGTACTTC
TRBV7-9	TRBJ1-2	TRBD1	CASSFTGTGNGYTF	TGTGCCAGCAGCTTTACCGGGACAGGCAATGGCTACACCTTC
TRBV11-2	TRBJ2-7	-	CASSLGHTGTYEQYF	TGTGCCAGCAGCTTAGGTCACACGGGGACCTACGAGCAGTACTTC
TRBV6-5	TRBJ1-6	-	CASRELGGSGSPLHF	TGTGCCAGCAGGGAACTCGGGGGTAGTGGTTCACCCCTCCACTTT
TRBV5-1	TRBJ1-2	-	CASSYYLQGLYGYTF	TGCGCCAGCAGCTATTACCTACAGGGTCTTTATGGCTACACCTTC
TRBV7-2	TRBJ2-3	-	CASSWTMRGDTQYF	TGTGCCAGCAGCTGGACTATGAGAGGAGATACGCAGTATTTT
TRBV10-3	TRBJ2-5	TRBD1	CASSGTDKETQYF	TGTGCCAGCTCCGGGACAGATAAAGAGACCCAGTACTTC
TRBV4-1	TRBJ2-7	TRBD2	CASSQVEGGSYEQYF	TGCGCCAGCAGCCAAGTGGAGGGAGGGTCCTACGAGCAGTACTTC
TRBV12-5	TRBJ1-3	TRBD1	CASGLTGVRTNTIYF	TGTGCTAGTGGTTTAACAGGGGTGCGAACGAACACCATATATTTT
TRBV7-2	TRBJ2-5	TRBD2	CASSLALLAGGQETQYF	TGTGCCAGCAGCTTAGCGCTCCTCGCGGGAGGCCAAGAGACCCAGTACTTC
TRBV15	TRBJ1-1	-	CATSGGWAGVDTEAFF	TGTGCCACCAGCGGAGGTTGGGCAGGGGTTGACACTGAAGCTTTCTTT
TRBV19	TRBJ1-2	TRBD1	CASSMQGAYYGYTF	TGTGCCAGTAGTATGCAGGGGGCCTACTATGGCTACACCTTC
TRBV5-6	TRBJ2-2	-	CASSLFGRRGTGELFF	TGTGCCAGCAGCTTATTCGGTCGGCGGGGCACCGGGGAGCTGTTTTTT
TRBV10-1	TRBJ1-2	-	CASSDPGPLKIYGYTF	TGCGCCAGCAGTGATCCGGGTCCTCTTAAGATATATGGCTACACCTTC
TRBV27	TRBJ2-1	-	CASSFPGGAPYNEQFF	TGTGCCAGCAGTTTCCCTGGCGGGGCCCCCTACAATGAGCAGTTCTTC
TRBV11-2	TRBJ2-1	TRBD2	CASSLDSGGGVNEQFF	TGTGCCAGCAGCTTAGATTCCGGGGGGGGAGTTAATGAGCAGTTCTTC